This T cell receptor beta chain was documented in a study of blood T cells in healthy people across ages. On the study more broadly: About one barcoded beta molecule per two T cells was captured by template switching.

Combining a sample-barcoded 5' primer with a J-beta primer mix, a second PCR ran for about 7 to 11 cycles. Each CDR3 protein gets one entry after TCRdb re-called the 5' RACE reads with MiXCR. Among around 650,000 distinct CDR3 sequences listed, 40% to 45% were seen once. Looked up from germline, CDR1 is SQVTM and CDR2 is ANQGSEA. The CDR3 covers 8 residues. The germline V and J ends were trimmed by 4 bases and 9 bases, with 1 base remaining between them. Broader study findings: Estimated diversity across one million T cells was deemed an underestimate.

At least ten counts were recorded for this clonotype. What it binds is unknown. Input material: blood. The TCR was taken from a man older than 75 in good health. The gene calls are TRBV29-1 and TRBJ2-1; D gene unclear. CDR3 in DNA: TGCAGCGTTGGTGAGCAGTTCTTC. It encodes CSVGEQFF.